This T cell receptor (beta chain) was recorded in a study of CD8+CD57+ T cells in acquired aplastic anemia. At the level of the study: Across the sorted CD4+ and CD8+ cells, DNA amounts averaged 3.2 ug.

The CDR3 sequence is 14 residues long. With 5 bases clipped from V and 2 bases from J, the junction kept 5 bases outside the gene matches. Germline values: CDR1 MNHNS, CDR2 SASEGT. CD8+CD57+ cell expansion, shown by flow cytometry, had occurred in the patients selected for sequencing. The diagnosis in all patients was severe acquired aplastic anemia. Prior therapy had not been administered to any patient at the time of blood sampling. This clonotype was counted many times. Its antigen is not known. According to the study, genomic DNA was the template for TCR beta VDJ and CDR3 profiling. TCRdb independently ran MiXCR on the reads; one entry per CDR3 protein. Here the sample spans some 160,000 distinct CDR3 sequences, 40% to 55% being singletons. Regarding the study as a whole: About 27 CD8+ CDR3 sequences were shared between patients and controls.

Source material: sorted CD4+, CD8+, or CD8+CD57+ T cells (not recorded which) from PBMCs. The origin of this receptor is a human donor with aplastic anemia. The rearrangement joins TRBV6-1 to TRBJ2-7; the match to TRBD1 covers 8 bases. DNA for the CDR3: TGTGCCAGCAGTAGGGACAGGCGCACCTACGAGCAGTACTTC. This translates into CASSRDRRTYEQYF.